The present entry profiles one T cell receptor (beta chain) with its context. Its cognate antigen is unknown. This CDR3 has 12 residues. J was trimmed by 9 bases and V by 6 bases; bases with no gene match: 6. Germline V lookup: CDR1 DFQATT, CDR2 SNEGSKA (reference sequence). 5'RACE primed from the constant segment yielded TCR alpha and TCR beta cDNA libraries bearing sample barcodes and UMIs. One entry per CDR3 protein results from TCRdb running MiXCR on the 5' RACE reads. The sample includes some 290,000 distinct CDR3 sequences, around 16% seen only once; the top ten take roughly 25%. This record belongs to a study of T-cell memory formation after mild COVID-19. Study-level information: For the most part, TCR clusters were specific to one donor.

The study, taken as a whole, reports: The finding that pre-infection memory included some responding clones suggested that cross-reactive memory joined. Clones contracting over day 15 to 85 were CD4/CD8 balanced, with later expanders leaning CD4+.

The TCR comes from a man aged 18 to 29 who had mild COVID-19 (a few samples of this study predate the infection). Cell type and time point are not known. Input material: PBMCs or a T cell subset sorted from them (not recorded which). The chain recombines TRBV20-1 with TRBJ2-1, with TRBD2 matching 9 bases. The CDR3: CSAAGGPSEQFF. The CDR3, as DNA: TGCAGTGCCGCGGGGGGGCCCAGTGAGCAGTTCTTC.